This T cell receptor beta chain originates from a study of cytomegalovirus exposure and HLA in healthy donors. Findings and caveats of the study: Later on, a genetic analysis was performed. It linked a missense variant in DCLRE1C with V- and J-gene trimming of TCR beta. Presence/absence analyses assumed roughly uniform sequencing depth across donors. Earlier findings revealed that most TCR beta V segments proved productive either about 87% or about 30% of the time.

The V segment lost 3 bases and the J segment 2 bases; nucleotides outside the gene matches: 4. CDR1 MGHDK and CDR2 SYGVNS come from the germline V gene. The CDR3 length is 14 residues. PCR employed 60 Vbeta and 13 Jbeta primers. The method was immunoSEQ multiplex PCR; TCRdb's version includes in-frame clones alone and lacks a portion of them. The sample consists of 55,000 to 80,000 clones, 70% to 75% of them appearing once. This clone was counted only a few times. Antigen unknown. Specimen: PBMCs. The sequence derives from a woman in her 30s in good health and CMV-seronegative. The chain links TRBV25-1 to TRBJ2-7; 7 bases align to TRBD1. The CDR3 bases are TGTGCCAGCAGTGAGGGGCAGGGGGCCTACGAGCAGTACGTC. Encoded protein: CASSEGQGAYEQYV.